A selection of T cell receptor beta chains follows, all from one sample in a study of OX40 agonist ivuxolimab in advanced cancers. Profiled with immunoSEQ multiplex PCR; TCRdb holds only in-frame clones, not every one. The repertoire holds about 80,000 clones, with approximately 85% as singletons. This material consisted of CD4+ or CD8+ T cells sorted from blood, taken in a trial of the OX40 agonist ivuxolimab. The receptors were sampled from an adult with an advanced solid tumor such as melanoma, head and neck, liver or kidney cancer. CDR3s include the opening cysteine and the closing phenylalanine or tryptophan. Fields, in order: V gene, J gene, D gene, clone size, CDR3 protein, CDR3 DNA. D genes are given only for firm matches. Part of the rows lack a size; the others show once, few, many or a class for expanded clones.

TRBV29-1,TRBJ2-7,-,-,CSAGDTYEQYF,TGCAGCGCCGGGGATACTTACGAGCAGTACTTC
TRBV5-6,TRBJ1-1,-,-,CASNNAGGGTEAFF,TGTGCCAGCAACAACGCGGGTGGCGGCACTGAAGCTTTCTTT
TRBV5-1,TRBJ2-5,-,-,CASSSSAGSETQYF,TGCGCCAGCAGCTCCTCGGCGGGATCGGAGACCCAGTACTTC
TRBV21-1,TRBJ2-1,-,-,CASSKVGTGSRKANEQFF,-
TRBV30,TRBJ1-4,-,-,CAWRPTDPAPNEKLFF,TGTGCCTGGAGGCCGACCGACCCGGCTCCTAATGAAAAACTGTTTTTT
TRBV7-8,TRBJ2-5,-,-,CASSLNPRAGGTQYF,TGTGCCAGCAGCTTAAACCCCAGGGCAGGAGGGACCCAGTACTTC
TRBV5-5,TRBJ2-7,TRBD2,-,CASSVTAGLYEQYF,TGTGCCAGCAGCGTCACAGCGGGGCTCTACGAGCAGTACTTC
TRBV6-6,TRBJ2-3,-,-,CASSYKGSALDTQYF,TGTGCCAGCAGTTACAAAGGTAGCGCCTTAGATACGCAGTATTTT
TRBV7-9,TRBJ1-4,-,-,CASGTEGPGEKLFF,TGTGCCAGCGGTACCGAGGGCCCCGGCGAAAAACTGTTTTTT
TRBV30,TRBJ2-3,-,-,CAWSGHGGQYF,TGTGCCTGGAGTGGTCATGGAGGGCAGTATTTT
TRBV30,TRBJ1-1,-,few,CAWMTNMNTEAFF,TGTGCCTGGATGACAAACATGAACACTGAAGCTTTCTTT
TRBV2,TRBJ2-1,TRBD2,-,CASRADSGSRRGNEQFF,TGTGCCAGCAGGGCGGATAGCGGGAGCAGGAGAGGCAATGAGCAGTTCTTC
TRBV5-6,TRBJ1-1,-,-,CASSSGEDTEAFF,TGTGCCAGCAGCTCAGGTGAAGACACTGAAGCTTTCTTT
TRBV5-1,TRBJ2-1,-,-,CASSLAGLGGGEQFF,TGCGCCAGCAGCTTGGCCGGACTAGGGGGGGGTGAGCAGTTCTTC
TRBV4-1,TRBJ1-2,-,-,CASSQDPRASPYGYTF,TGCGCCAGCAGCCAAGACCCCCGGGCTTCGCCCTATGGCTACACCTTC
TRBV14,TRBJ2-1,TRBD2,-,CASSLSGGSYNEQFF,TGTGCCAGCAGCCTTAGCGGGGGATCCTACAATGAGCAGTTCTTC
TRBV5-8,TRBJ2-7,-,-,CASSIRQAAYEQYF,TGTGCCAGCAGCATAAGACAGGCAGCCTACGAGCAGTACTTC
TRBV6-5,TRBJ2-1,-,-,CASSPPPGFNEQFF,TGTGCCAGCAGTCCCCCCCCGGGCTTCAATGAGCAGTTCTTC
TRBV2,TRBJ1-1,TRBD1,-,CASRLQGPLNTEAFF,TGTGCCAGCCGCCTACAGGGGCCGCTGAACACTGAAGCTTTCTTT
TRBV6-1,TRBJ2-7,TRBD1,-,CASSGTGEFYEQYF,TGTGCCAGCAGCGGGACAGGGGAATTCTACGAGCAGTACTTC
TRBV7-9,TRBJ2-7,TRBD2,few,CASIPTSGSSSEQYF,TGTGCCAGCATCCCGACTAGCGGGAGTTCTAGCGAGCAGTACTTC
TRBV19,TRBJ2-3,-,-,CASSIDRTDTQYF,TGTGCCAGTAGTATAGATCGGACAGATACGCAGTATTTT
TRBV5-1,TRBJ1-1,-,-,CASSSTRRVTEAFF,TGCGCCAGCAGCTCTACTCGCAGGGTAACTGAAGCTTTCTTT
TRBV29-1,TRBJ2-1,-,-,CSVGWWELDNGQFF,TGCAGCGTTGGTTGGTGGGAGCTCGACAATGGGCAGTTCTTC
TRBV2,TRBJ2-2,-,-,CASSERGRNTGELFF,TGTGCCAGCAGTGAGAGGGGGAGAAACACCGGGGAGCTGTTTTTT
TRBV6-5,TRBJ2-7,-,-,CATCPGSSYEQYF,TGTGCCACCTGCCCGGGCAGTAGCTACGAGCAGTACTTC
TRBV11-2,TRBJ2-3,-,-,CASSLDGANTDTQYF,TGTGCCAGCAGCTTAGATGGGGCCAACACAGATACGCAGTATTTT
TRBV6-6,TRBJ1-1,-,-,CASSYAGGEAEAFF,TGTGCCAGCAGTTACGCGGGTGGTGAGGCTGAAGCTTTCTTT
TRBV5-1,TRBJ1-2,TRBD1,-,CASSLLGQVEGYTF,TGCGCCAGCAGCCTACTGGGACAGGTGGAGGGCTACACCTTC
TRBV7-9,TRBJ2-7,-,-,CASSLVAPYEQYF,TGTGCCAGCAGCTTAGTGGCCCCCTACGAGCAGTACTTC
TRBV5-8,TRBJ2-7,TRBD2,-,CASSPTIGGFVEQYF,TGTGCCAGCAGCCCGACCATCGGGGGGTTCGTCGAGCAGTACTTC
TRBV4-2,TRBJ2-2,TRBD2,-,CASSQEGLAGGPGELFF,TGTGCCAGCAGCCAAGAGGGTCTAGCGGGGGGCCCCGGGGAGCTGTTTTTT
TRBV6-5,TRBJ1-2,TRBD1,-,CASSSGQGNGYTF,TGTGCCAGCAGTTCGGGACAGGGGAATGGCTACACCTTC
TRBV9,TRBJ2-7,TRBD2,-,CASSVSGGRAYEQYF,TGTGCCAGCAGCGTATCCGGCGGGAGGGCCTACGAGCAGTACTTC
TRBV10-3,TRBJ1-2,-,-,CAIMSGVQGYTF,TGTGCCATCATGAGTGGGGTTCAGGGCTACACCTTC
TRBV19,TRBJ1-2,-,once,CASSIGVRNYGYTF,TGTGCCAGTAGTATCGGGGTGCGGAACTATGGCTACACCTTC
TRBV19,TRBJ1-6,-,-,CATSLGGGISPLHF,TGTGCCACCTCCCTGGGGGGAGGAATTTCACCCCTCCACTTT
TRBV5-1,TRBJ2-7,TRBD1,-,CASSFPGQGIHEQYF,TGCGCCAGCAGCTTTCCAGGACAGGGGATCCACGAGCAGTACTTC
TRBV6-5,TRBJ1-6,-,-,CASSYVLRGPLTLHF,TGTGCCAGCAGTTATGTGTTGAGGGGTCCGCTCACCCTCCACTTT
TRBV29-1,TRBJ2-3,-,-,CSVGRRAGDTQYF,TGCAGCGTCGGAAGGAGGGCCGGGGATACGCAGTATTTT
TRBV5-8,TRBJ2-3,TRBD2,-,CASSLALLAGGTTDTQYF,TGTGCCAGCAGCTTGGCGCTCCTAGCGGGAGGTACCACAGATACGCAGTATTTT
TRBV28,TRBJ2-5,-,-,CASRGQKQETQYF,TGTGCCAGCAGAGGACAGAAACAAGAGACCCAGTACTTC
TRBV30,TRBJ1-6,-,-,CAWTGQVNSPLHF,TGTGCCTGGACTGGTCAAGTAAATTCACCCCTCCACTTT
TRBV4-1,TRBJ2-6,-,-,CASSQAQGFSGANVLTF,TGCGCCAGCAGCCAAGCCCAGGGGTTCTCTGGGGCCAACGTCCTGACTTTC
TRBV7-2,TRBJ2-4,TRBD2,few,CASSAAGLASPIAKNIQYF,TGTGCCAGCAGCGCGGCGGGACTAGCGTCTCCGATAGCCAAAAACATTCAGTACTTC
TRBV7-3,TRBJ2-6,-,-,CASTEGTKRSGANVLTF,TGTGCCAGCACGGAAGGTACAAAACGCTCTGGGGCCAACGTCCTGACTTTC
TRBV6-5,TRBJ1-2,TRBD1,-,CASSSPGQGAGGYTF,TGTGCCAGCAGTTCACCGGGACAGGGGGCCGGAGGCTACACCTTC
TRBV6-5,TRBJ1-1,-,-,CASIQAMNTEAFF,TGTGCCAGCATCCAAGCTATGAACACTGAAGCTTTCTTT
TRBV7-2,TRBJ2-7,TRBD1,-,CASSPGTGGEQYF,TGTGCCAGCAGCCCCGGGACAGGGGGCGAGCAGTACTTC
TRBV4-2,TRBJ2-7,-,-,CASSQGPVYEQYF,TGTGCCAGCAGCCAAGGGCCTGTCTACGAGCAGTACTTC
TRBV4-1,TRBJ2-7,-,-,CASSQGPRELLSYEQYF,TGCGCCAGCAGCCAAGGTCCCAGAGAATTGTTGTCCTACGAGCAGTACTTC
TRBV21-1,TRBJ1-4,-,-,CASRGLGERLEEKLFF,TGTGCCAGCCGTGGGCTAGGGGAAAGGTTAGAAGAAAAACTGTTTTTT
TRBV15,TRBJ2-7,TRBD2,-,CATSRESSGGTYEQYF,TGTGCCACCAGCAGAGAAAGTAGCGGGGGTACCTACGAGCAGTACTTC
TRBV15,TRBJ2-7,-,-,CATSRGIGSDEQYF,TGTGCCACCAGCAGAGGAATCGGGTCCGACGAGCAGTACTTC
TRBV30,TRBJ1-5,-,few,CAWSYTGFDQPQHF,TGTGCCTGGAGTTACACAGGGTTCGATCAGCCCCAGCATTTT
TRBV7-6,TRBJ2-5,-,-,CASSLLRRATQYF,TGTGCCAGCAGCTTGTTACGGCGGGCGACCCAGTACTTC